One and the same sample provided the 24 T cell receptor beta chains below, sequenced in a study of blood T cells in healthy people across ages. Then a second PCR, running about 6 to 12 cycles, was carried out with a sample-barcoded 5' primer and a J-beta primer mix. TCRdb analysed the 5' RACE reads with MiXCR anew, one entry per CDR3 protein. The repertoire holds 1.5 million to 2 million distinct CDR3 sequences, approximately 30% seen once, with less than 9.5% in the top ten. The sequenced sample was blood. These receptors were taken from a woman aged 25 to 39 in good health.

This clonotype was counted ten times or more. CDR3 coding DNA: TGCAGTGCTAGATATAGCGGGAGCTCCTACGAGCAGTACTTC. This encodes CSARYSGSSYEQYF. V usage is TRBV20-1 and J usage is TRBJ2-7, with TRBD2 identical over 9 bases. Germline CDR1 DFQATT, CDR2 SNEGSKA (reference sequence). The V and J ends lost 2 bases and 0 bases, in that order; junction bases with no gene match: 2. There are 14 residues in the CDR3.

The rearrangement links TRBV9 to TRBJ2-1, with a weak D call TRBD2 (6 bases). Germline V gives CDR1 SGDLS, CDR2 YYNGEE. The CDR3 length is 14 residues. Between the trimmed V and J ends, which lost 3 bases and 9 bases, there was a span of 16 bases. The CDR3 region is CASSALDYLVEQFF. DNA for the CDR3: TGTGCCAGCAGCGCGTTGGACTATCTCGTTGAGCAGTTCTTC.

The chain uses TRBV2 and TRBJ1-2; no definite D call. Germline V gives CDR1 SNHLY, CDR2 FYNNEI. V dropped 6 bases and J dropped 4 bases, with 15 bases sitting between them. The CDR3 runs to 14 residues. In DNA form, the CDR3 reads TGTGCCAGCAGCGCCTCGACCTTAATCTATGGCTACACCTTC. Translation: CASSASTLIYGYTF.

There are many counts of this clonotype. V gene TRBV5-1 combines with J gene TRBJ2-7; D is perhaps TRBD2 (6 bases). Germline V gene data show CDR1 as SGHRS and CDR2 as YFSETQ. Trimming shortened V by 0 bases and J by 0 bases, and 10 bases separated the two germline ends. The CDR3 extends over 15 amino acids. The CDR3 DNA sequence: TGCGCCAGCAGCTTGGCCGGGGGATCCTCCTACGAGCAGTACTTC. It specifies CASSLAGGSSYEQYF.

This CDR3 reads CSVHKPPGNYGYTF. The CDR3 nucleotides read TGCAGCGTCCACAAACCCCCAGGGAACTATGGCTACACCTTC. The rearrangement uses TRBV29-1 and TRBJ1-2; possibly TRBD1 for D (5 bases). V was cut by 6 bases and J by 2 bases, with 16 bases left in between. Germline CDR1 and CDR2: SQVTM and ANQGSEA. This CDR3 is built from 14 residues. Complete variable domain (other parts from reference TRBV29-1 and TRBJ1-2): SAVISQKPSRDICQRGTSLTIQCQVDSQVTMMFWYRQQPGQSLTLIATANQGSEATYESGFVIDKFPISRPNLTFSTLTVSNMSPEDSSIYLCSVHKPPGNYGYTFGSGTRLTVV.

The J gene is TRBJ1-1, the V gene TRBV4-3; the D is unclear. The CDR3 is 15 amino acids. Germline V lookup: CDR1 LGHNA, CDR2 YSLEER. Trimming left V 0 bases short and J 1 base short, with 9 bases between. CDR3 residues: CASSQDFGGNTEAFF. DNA of the CDR3: TGCGCCAGCAGCCAAGATTTCGGAGGGAACACTGAAGCTTTCTTT.

This clonotype was seen a handful of times. The chain has TRBV20-1 and TRBJ1-2, with TRBD1 matching 7 bases. The trim removed 3 bases at V and 2 bases at J, leaving 3 bases unmatched. This CDR3 spans 13 amino acids. Germline lookup yields CDR1 DFQATT and CDR2 SNEGSKA (reference sequence). CDR3 in DNA: TGCAGTGCTAGCGGACAGGCCAACTATGGCTACACCTTC. It specifies CSASGQANYGYTF.

A few counts support this clonotype. V and J are TRBV18 and TRBJ2-7, with 7 bases that match TRBD2. Germline V gives CDR1 KGHSH, CDR2 LQKENI. CDR3 length equals 17 residues. Trimming removed 5 bases from V and 2 bases from J; junction bases left unmatched: 15. In nucleotides, the CDR3 is TGTGCCAGCTCAGGAAGCGGGGAGTGGCAGGACGCCTACGAGCAGTACTTC. Protein: CASSGSGEWQDAYEQYF.

The chain links TRBV14 to TRBJ1-2; no reliable D call. V was pared by 3 bases and J by 13 bases, with 9 bases between. CDR1 and CDR2 from the germline V gene are SGHDN and FVKESK. The CDR3 has 10 amino acids. The CDR3 coding sequence is TGTGCCAGCAGCCAGCCAACGGCCACCTTC. This codes for CASSQPTATF.

V and J are TRBV29-1 and TRBJ1-2; D is undetermined. The CDR3 runs 14 residues. Germline CDR1 SQVTM, CDR2 ANQGSEA. Between the trimmed V and J ends, which lost 1 base and 8 bases, there was a span of 17 bases. CDR3 sequence reads: CSVEGGRSIGGYTF. The CDR3, as DNA: TGCAGCGTTGAAGGAGGCAGGTCAATAGGGGGCTACACCTTC. Looking up the rest from reference TRBV29-1 and TRBJ1-2 gives the full variable domain: SAVISQKPSRDICQRGTSLTIQCQVDSQVTMMFWYRQQPGQSLTLIATANQGSEATYESGFVIDKFPISRPNLTFSTLTVSNMSPEDSSIYLCSVEGGRSIGGYTFGSGTRLTVV.

The chain employs TRBV2 and TRBJ2-3, with 10 nucleotides matching TRBD2. J gave up 5 bases and V 4 bases, and 6 bases lay outside the gene matches. The CDR3 has 15 residues. Germline CDR1 and CDR2: SNHLY and FYNNEI. The DNA of the CDR3 is TGTGCCAGCAGTGTGGGGATAGCGGGGGGAGATACGCAGTATTTT. Amino acids: CASSVGIAGGDTQYF.

V usage is TRBV27 and J usage is TRBJ2-3; 9 bases fit TRBD1. J lost 0 bases, V lost 5 bases, and 6 bases had no gene match. Germline CDR1 and CDR2: MNHEY and SMNVEV (reference sequence). The CDR3 spans 16 residues. Here the CDR3 reads CASSQDRGWSTDTQYF. In DNA form, the CDR3 reads TGTGCCAGCAGTCAGGACAGGGGTTGGAGCACAGATACGCAGTATTTT.

Notes on this clonotype: The junction departs from germline at one end; a sequencing error may be responsible. The chain uses TRBV12-3 or TRBV12-4 and TRBJ1-1, with unresolved D. This CDR3 comprises 13 residues. For the CDR3, the DNA is TGTGCCAACAGTTTCCCCCAGCCCACTGAAGCTTTCTTT. Protein: CANSFPQPTEAFF.

This clonotype was counted many times. The gene calls are TRBV15 and TRBJ2-7; D perhaps matches TRBD1 (6 bases). CDR1 LNHNV and CDR2 YYDKDF come from the germline V gene (reference sequence). CDR3 size: 15 residues. V was trimmed by 2 bases and J by 0 bases, leaving 11 bases between them. CDR3 loop: CATSRYRDNSYEQYF. The DNA for the CDR3 is TGTGCCACCAGCAGATACCGGGACAACTCCTACGAGCAGTACTTC.

The gene calls are TRBV3-1 and TRBJ2-7; 7 bases are shared with TRBD1. CDR1 and CDR2 (germline): LGHDT, YNNKEL (reference sequence). J lost 7 bases, V lost 3 bases, and 9 bases had no gene match. The CDR3 is 14 residues long. Here the CDR3 reads CASSHSGTDNEQYF. The CDR3 DNA reads TGTGCCAGCAGCCACTCCGGGACAGACAATGAGCAGTACTTC.

This clonotype was seen ten or more times. The V and J genes are TRBV2 and TRBJ2-7; the D gene is possibly TRBD1 (6 bases). This CDR3 is built from 15 residues. The V end lost 7 bases, the J end lost 3 bases, and 19 bases lay between the germline ends. The germline gives CDR1 SNHLY, CDR2 FYNNEI. The CDR3: CASTFHRVPLYEQYF. CDR3 coding DNA: TGTGCCAGCACTTTTCACAGGGTACCTCTCTACGAGCAGTACTTC.

There are a few counts of this clonotype. The J gene is TRBJ1-2, the V gene TRBV29-1; weak D call: TRBD1 (5 bases). V was pared by 1 base and J by 7 bases, with 22 bases between. Looked up from germline, CDR1 is SQVTM and CDR2 is ANQGSEA. The CDR3 is 16 residues long. The CDR3 here is CSVEGGGTPRTGGYTF. CDR3 in DNA: TGCAGCGTTGAAGGGGGAGGGACCCCAAGAACCGGTGGCTACACCTTC.

The rearrangement joins TRBV20-1 to TRBJ2-5; D not certain. The J call is uncertain, as TRBJ2-7 better fits the DNA end. Germline V gives CDR1 DFQATT, CDR2 SNEGSKA (reference sequence). The CDR3 covers 13 residues. CDR3 loop: CSAILPERPEQYF. The CDR3, as DNA: TGCAGTGCCATTTTGCCAGAACGACCCGAGCAGTACTTC.

The J gene is TRBJ2-3, the V gene TRBV24-1; D may correspond to TRBD1 or TRBD2 (5 bases each). This CDR3 comprises 14 residues. Germline V gives CDR1 KGHDR, CDR2 SFDVKD. V dropped 4 bases and J dropped 3 bases, with 10 bases sitting between them. Here the CDR3 DNA reads TGTGCCACCAGTGAGGGGGTTTGGACAGATACGCAGTATTTT. Protein: CATSEGVWTDTQYF.

This clonotype was observed a handful of times. V and J are TRBV7-9 and TRBJ2-3; 10 positions match TRBD2. The CDR3 has 18 amino acids. Germline assignment: CDR1 SEHNR and CDR2 FQNEAQ (reference sequence). V shed 5 bases, J shed 0 bases, and the junction held 11 bases outside the gene matches. The CDR3 DNA reads TGTGCCAGCAGCGAAATAGCGGGAGGCCTATCTAGCACAGATACGCAGTATTTT. Residues: CASSEIAGGLSSTDTQYF.

Ten or more counts support this clonotype. This rearrangement joins TRBV7-9 to TRBJ2-7; D may be TRBD2 (6 bases). The CDR3 loop spans 12 amino acids. V lost 1 base and J 6 bases, leaving 7 bases between the germline ends. The germline V gene encodes CDR1 SEHNR and CDR2 FQNEAQ (reference sequence). The DNA for the CDR3 is TGTGCCAGCAGCTTAGACGGGGGCGAGCAGTACTTC. Translation: CASSLDGGEQYF.

The gene calls are TRBV5-4 and TRBJ2-7, with 7 bases lining up with TRBD1. Losses at the gene ends were 4 bases for V and 4 bases for J; bases not matched to a gene: 8. This CDR3 is built from 14 residues. Germline CDR1 and CDR2: SGHNT and YYREEE (reference sequence). This CDR3 reads CASSPRDSVYEQYF. CDR3 sequence (DNA): TGTGCCAGCAGCCCCCGGGACAGCGTATACGAGCAGTACTTC. Full variable domain (outside the CDR3, taken from reference TRBV5-4 and TRBJ2-7): ETGVTQSPTHLIKTRGQQVTLRCSSQSGHNTVSWYQQALGQGPQFIFQYYREEENGRGNFPPRFSGLQFPNYSSELNVNALELDDSALYLCASSPRDSVYEQYFGPGTRLTVT.

This clonotype turned up a few times. The CDR3 region has the DNA TGCAGCGTATACAGGGCAGATACGCAGTATTTT. Translation gives CSVYRADTQYF. This chain links TRBV29-1 with TRBJ2-3, with D perhaps TRBD1 (6 bases). Per germline, CDR1 SQVTM and CDR2 ANQGSEA. Trimming stripped 6 bases from V and 4 bases from J, with 8 bases between. This CDR3 comprises 11 residues.

The V and J genes are TRBV6-1 and TRBJ1-1; 7 bases agree with TRBD1. Trimming took 5 bases from V and 6 from J; bases not matched to a gene: 12. Germline-derived CDR1 and CDR2 are MNHNS and SASEGT. The CDR3 totals 15 residues. The CDR3 DNA reads TGTGCCAGCAGTATATACAGGGGAGCAGACTCTGAAGCTTTCTTT. It is translated as CASSIYRGADSEAFF.